The 15 T cell receptor beta chains reported below all come from one sample, sequenced in a study of T-cell reconstitution after alpha-beta-depleted transplantation in children. For TCRbeta, the library was prepared with unique molecular identifiers. TCRdb called the PCR reads again in MiXCR, with one record for every CDR3 protein. The sample lists 580,000 or so distinct CDR3 sequences, roughly 24% occurring once. This specimen was PBMCs, mostly from graft donor cells, taken 360 days after TCRalphabeta/CD19-depleted stem cell transplant. The receptors come from a boy under two years old who had a stem cell transplant for acute myeloid leukemia, so the T cells may come from the graft donor.

The chain joins TRBV5-1 to TRBJ1-1; 7 nucleotides align to TRBD1. V lost 4 bases and J lost 7; bases outside the gene matches: 13. The CDR3 runs 15 residues. Germline V gives CDR1 SGHRS, CDR2 YFSETQ. For the CDR3, the DNA is TGCGCCAGCAGCGACAGGACAGGCCTCCTAGGTGAAGCTTTCTTT. It encodes CASSDRTGLLGEAFF.

This rearrangement joins TRBV7-2 to TRBJ2-2; D tentatively reads TRBD1 or TRBD2 (5 bases each). The CDR3 runs to 12 residues. CDR1 SGHTA and CDR2 FQGNSA come from the germline V gene. V shed 4 bases and J shed 10 bases, with 10 bases lying between them. CDR3 sequence: CASSSGRLELFF. CDR3 in DNA: TGTGCCAGCAGCTCGGGACGGCTGGAGCTGTTTTTT.

The chain joins TRBV15 to TRBJ2-3; D is possibly TRBD1 (6 bases). The V gene lost 2 bases and the J gene lost 2 bases, with 11 bases spanning the gap. CDR3 length equals 15 residues. Germline CDR1 LNHNV, CDR2 YYDKDF (reference sequence). The CDR3 bases are TGTGCCACCAGCAGACTTAGGACAGTCACAGATACGCAGTATTTT. It specifies CATSRLRTVTDTQYF.

This clonotype came up a few times. The chain joins TRBV9 to TRBJ2-1; TRBD2 matches at 7 bases. Germline assignment: CDR1 SGDLS and CDR2 YYNGEE. The CDR3 has 15 residues. Trimming took 4 bases from V and 6 from J; bases not matched to a gene: 10. CDR3 coding DNA: TGTGCCAGCAGCCCTCTTTCCGGGACTACCAATGAGCAGTTCTTC. Translation: CASSPLSGTTNEQFF.

This chain links TRBV20-1 with TRBJ2-3; 7 nucleotides agree with TRBD2. This CDR3 is 14 amino acids long. The J segment lost 1 base and the V segment lost 6 bases, leaving 7 bases of the junction unmatched. In germline, CDR1 is DFQATT, CDR2 SNEGSKA (reference sequence). CDR3 DNA sequence: TGCAGTGCCTCCCGGGGAGGGGGCACAGATACGCAGTATTTT. Its protein product is CSASRGGGTDTQYF.

This clonotype was observed at least ten times. This chain joins TRBV6-5 and TRBJ2-2; D gene uncertain. V shed 6 bases and J shed 2 bases, with 16 bases lying between them. This CDR3 has 16 residues. The V gene's germline CDR1 is MNHEY and CDR2 SVGAGI. The CDR3 loop reads CASSRHFGSNTGELFF. The CDR3, as DNA: TGTGCCAGCAGCCGACACTTCGGGTCAAACACCGGGGAGCTGTTTTTT.

V usage is TRBV28 and J usage is TRBJ1-1; D possibly corresponds to TRBD1 (5 bases). The ends were cut back, 6 bases at V and 1 base at J, with 12 bases in the middle. Germline assignment: CDR1 MDHEN and CDR2 SYDVKM. The length of the CDR3 is 14 residues. The CDR3 DNA is TGTGCCAGCAGCACTACGGGGGAGAACACTGAAGCTTTCTTT. As protein: CASSTTGENTEAFF.

This chain joins TRBV25-1 and TRBJ2-7; D may be TRBD2 (6 bases). Between the trimmed V and J ends, which lost 5 bases and 3 bases, there was a span of 11 bases. The germline V gene encodes CDR1 MGHDK and CDR2 SYGVNS. The CDR3 consists of 13 residues. The CDR3: CASSSRGYYEQYF. DNA for the CDR3: TGTGCCAGCAGTTCGCGGGGATACTACGAGCAGTACTTC.

This clonotype was found many times. The chain combines TRBV29-1 with TRBJ2-3; unclear D gene. This CDR3 is built from 14 residues. With 0 bases removed from V and 4 bases from J, the gap between germline ends came to 11 bases. Germline V CDR1 and CDR2: SQVTM, ANQGSEA. CDR3 in amino acids: CSVEDSLSPDTQYF. The CDR3 nucleotides read TGCAGCGTTGAAGACTCCCTAAGCCCAGATACGCAGTATTTT.

The chain uses TRBV5-5 and TRBJ2-1; 8 bases agree with TRBD1. CDR1 and CDR2 from the germline V gene are SGHKS and YYEKEE (reference sequence). Unmatched junction bases numbered 5, after V lost 5 bases and J lost 4 bases. There are 14 residues in the CDR3. For the CDR3, the DNA is TGTGCCAGCAGGATGGGGACAGGTTACAATGAGCAGTTCTTC. Amino acids: CASRMGTGYNEQFF. The full variable domain, in which reference TRBV5-5 and TRBJ2-1 provide the parts outside the CDR3, is DAGVTQSPTHLIKTRGQQVTLRCSPISGHKSVSWYQQVLGQGPQFIFQYYEKEERGRGNFPDRFSARQFPNYSSELNVNALLLGDSALYLCASRMGTGYNEQFFGPGTRLTVL.

This clonotype was seen a single time. The chain recombines TRBV9 with TRBJ2-4, with D maybe TRBD1 (5 bases). The CDR3 runs 12 residues. V was clipped by 3 bases and J by 8 bases, with 9 bases between them. CDR1 and CDR2 from the germline V gene are SGDLS and YYNGEE. The CDR3: CASSAGADIQYF. The CDR3 bases are TGTGCCAGCAGCGCTGGGGCGGACATTCAGTACTTC.

This chain joins TRBV27 and TRBJ1-1; the D is unclear. Trimming left V 0 bases short and J 4 bases short, with 12 bases between. Germline V CDR1 and CDR2: MNHEY, SMNVEV (reference sequence). This CDR3 region has 15 residues. The CDR3 DNA reads TGTGCCAGCAGTTTATCCCGATTCGCGGGCACTGAAGCTTTCTTT. It translates to CASSLSRFAGTEAFF.

Many counts were recorded for this clonotype. The V call is TRBV5-5, the J call TRBJ1-3; perhaps TRBD1 as D (5 bases). Trimming removed 4 bases from V and 2 bases from J, with 13 bases in between. Germline CDR1 reads SGHKS; CDR2 reads YYEKEE (reference sequence). This CDR3 region has 15 residues. DNA of the CDR3: TGTGCCAGCAGCCCAAGAATAGGGGCTGGAAACACCATATATTTT. Encoded protein: CASSPRIGAGNTIYF.

This clonotype was observed a single time. This chain uses TRBV7-6 with TRBJ2-6; D is possibly TRBD1 (5 bases). The CDR3 extends over 14 amino acids. CDR1 is SGHVS and CDR2 is FNYEAQ in the germline V gene. The V gene lost 4 bases and the J gene lost 7 bases, with 11 bases spanning the gap. The CDR3 is CASSSRQQANVLTF. In DNA, the CDR3 is TGTGCCAGCAGCTCCCGACAGCAAGCCAACGTCCTGACTTTC.

DNA for the CDR3: TGCAGTGCTAGAAGGCTAGCGGGGGGGCCGAATGAGCAGTTCTTC. As protein: CSARRLAGGPNEQFF. This chain uses TRBV20-1 with TRBJ2-1; TRBD2 matches at 12 bases. There are 15 residues in the CDR3. J gave up 7 bases and V 2 bases, and 6 bases lay outside the gene matches. The V gene's germline CDR1 is DFQATT and CDR2 SNEGSKA (reference sequence).